Listed below are T cell receptor beta chains from one sample, sequenced in a study of shared clonotypes between healthy human individuals. The table came from immunoSEQ multiplex PCR; TCRdb's copy has only in-frame clones and leaves some out. This sample yields about 2.4 million clones, of which over 85% are seen a single time; 0.36% belongs to the top ten. The sample taken for sequencing was naive CD4+ T cells from PBMCs. These receptors were obtained from a man aged 18 to 29 in good health. Some clones in this sample may be carry-over from other donors' samples. Both conserved end residues are part of each CDR3. Each record gives: D gene, J gene, clone size, V gene, CDR3 protein, CDR3 DNA. A D gene is named only where the DNA matches it firmly. Clone size, where shown, is once, few, many, or a class for clones that have expanded.

D gene: -; J gene: TRBJ2-7; clone size: -; V gene: TRBV6-6; CDR3 protein: CASSYSRLAKSNEQYF; CDR3 DNA: TGTGCCAGCAGTTACTCGAGGCTAGCTAAGTCCAACGAGCAGTACTTC
D gene: TRBD1; J gene: TRBJ1-5; clone size: -; V gene: TRBV5-4; CDR3 protein: CASSLGGQGRHQPQHF; CDR3 DNA: TGTGCCAGCAGCTTGGGAGGACAGGGCAGGCATCAGCCCCAGCATTTT
D gene: -; J gene: TRBJ1-2; clone size: -; V gene: TRBV29-1; CDR3 protein: CSVESWQNYGYTF; CDR3 DNA: TGCAGCGTTGAATCGTGGCAGAACTATGGCTACACCTTC
D gene: -; J gene: TRBJ2-5; clone size: -; V gene: TRBV5-4; CDR3 protein: CASSSTVNQETQYF; CDR3 DNA: TGTGCCAGCAGCTCAACAGTTAACCAAGAGACCCAGTACTTC
D gene: -; J gene: TRBJ1-2; clone size: -; V gene: TRBV10-1; CDR3 protein: CASSTGHRRDYGYTF; CDR3 DNA: TGCGCCAGCAGTACGGGACACCGAAGGGACTATGGCTACACCTTC
D gene: -; J gene: TRBJ2-5; clone size: once; V gene: TRBV7-8; CDR3 protein: CASSEQQGTQYF; CDR3 DNA: TGTGCCAGCAGCGAACAACAGGGGACCCAGTACTTC
D gene: TRBD2; J gene: TRBJ2-2; clone size: -; V gene: TRBV11-2; CDR3 protein: CASSGSSGTNTGELFF; CDR3 DNA: TGTGCCAGCAGCGGGAGCAGCGGGACGAACACCGGGGAGCTGTTTTTT
D gene: TRBD2; J gene: TRBJ2-3; clone size: -; V gene: TRBV29-1; CDR3 protein: CSANDGGDTQYF; CDR3 DNA: TGCAGCGCCAACGACGGGGGGGATACGCAGTATTTT
D gene: TRBD1; J gene: TRBJ1-6; clone size: -; V gene: TRBV5-1; CDR3 protein: CASGRDRNSPLHF; CDR3 DNA: TGCGCCAGCGGGCGGGACAGGAATTCACCCCTCCACTTT
D gene: -; J gene: TRBJ1-5; clone size: -; V gene: TRBV30; CDR3 protein: CAWSGSSTEPQHF; CDR3 DNA: TGTGCCTGGAGTGGTTCCTCTACAGAGCCCCAGCATTTT
D gene: -; J gene: TRBJ2-2; clone size: once; V gene: TRBV9; CDR3 protein: CASSVDLLDTGELFF; CDR3 DNA: TGTGCCAGCAGCGTAGATCTATTGGACACCGGGGAGCTGTTTTTT
D gene: -; J gene: TRBJ2-5; clone size: -; V gene: TRBV28; CDR3 protein: CASMNSPHRGIETQYF; CDR3 DNA: TGTGCCAGCATGAACTCCCCACACCGGGGGATAGAGACCCAGTACTTC
D gene: -; J gene: TRBJ2-5; clone size: -; V gene: TRBV11-2; CDR3 protein: CASSSLTGSRAETQYF; CDR3 DNA: TGTGCCAGCAGCTCCCTTACAGGGTCGAGGGCAGAGACCCAGTACTTC
D gene: -; J gene: TRBJ2-2; clone size: -; V gene: TRBV11-2; CDR3 protein: CASSQVPGTGELFF; CDR3 DNA: TGTGCCAGCAGCCAAGTACCGGGCACCGGGGAGCTGTTTTTT
D gene: TRBD2; J gene: TRBJ2-5; clone size: -; V gene: TRBV4-1; CDR3 protein: CASSQGSGGRETQYF; CDR3 DNA: TGCGCCAGCAGCCAAGGTTCCGGGGGGAGAGAGACCCAGTACTTC
D gene: TRBD1; J gene: TRBJ2-7; clone size: -; V gene: TRBV28; CDR3 protein: CASSSPGQGLYEQYF; CDR3 DNA: TGTGCCAGCAGTTCCCCGGGACAGGGGCTTTACGAGCAGTACTTC
D gene: -; J gene: TRBJ1-3; clone size: -; V gene: TRBV6-1; CDR3 protein: CASSDQGNAGNTIYF; CDR3 DNA: TGTGCCAGCAGTGATCAAGGGAATGCTGGAAACACCATATATTTT
D gene: -; J gene: TRBJ2-7; clone size: -; V gene: TRBV2; CDR3 protein: CASTRAYEQYF; CDR3 DNA: TGTGCCAGCACCCGGGCCTACGAGCAGTACTTC
D gene: -; J gene: TRBJ2-2; clone size: -; V gene: TRBV7-6; CDR3 protein: CASFQSRNTGELFF; CDR3 DNA: TGTGCCAGCTTTCAAAGCAGGAACACCGGGGAGCTGTTTTTT
D gene: -; J gene: TRBJ1-2; clone size: once; V gene: TRBV28; CDR3 protein: CASTTGGGLHYGYTF; CDR3 DNA: TGTGCCAGCACCACCGGAGGGGGACTTCACTATGGCTACACCTTC
D gene: TRBD2; J gene: TRBJ2-1; clone size: -; V gene: TRBV4-2; CDR3 protein: CASSRGIAGGYNEQFF; CDR3 DNA: TGTGCCAGCAGCCGAGGGATAGCGGGAGGATACAATGAGCAGTTCTTC
D gene: -; J gene: TRBJ1-2; clone size: once; V gene: TRBV28; CDR3 protein: CASSTPRTYLYNYGYTF; CDR3 DNA: TGTGCCAGCAGCACCCCCCGGACGTATCTATACAACTATGGCTACACCTTC
D gene: TRBD2; J gene: TRBJ2-1; clone size: -; V gene: TRBV6-1; CDR3 protein: CASSGLRSGSYNEQFF; CDR3 DNA: TGTGCCAGCAGTGGACTACGGAGCGGGAGCTACAATGAGCAGTTCTTC
D gene: -; J gene: TRBJ1-1; clone size: -; V gene: TRBV5-1; CDR3 protein: CASSTGPVPNTEAFF; CDR3 DNA: TGCGCCAGCAGCACCGGGCCAGTCCCGAACACTGAAGCTTTCTTT
D gene: -; J gene: TRBJ2-3; clone size: -; V gene: TRBV6-1; CDR3 protein: CASSARIESPDTQYF; CDR3 DNA: TGTGCCAGCAGTGCACGAATCGAGTCCCCAGATACGCAGTATTTT
D gene: -; J gene: TRBJ2-1; clone size: -; V gene: TRBV7-3; CDR3 protein: CASSERGEQFF; CDR3 DNA: TGTGCCAGCAGCGAGCGAGGTGAGCAGTTCTTC
D gene: TRBD1; J gene: TRBJ1-2; clone size: -; V gene: TRBV28; CDR3 protein: CASETGTGGNYGYTF; CDR3 DNA: TGTGCCAGCGAAACCGGGACAGGAGGTAACTATGGCTACACCTTC